This T cell receptor beta chain was sequenced in a study of post-analysis software for immune sequencing data. Findings and caveats of the study: Versus controls, multiple sclerosis patients showed significantly lower diversity (normalized Chao1).

Unique-molecular-identifier-tagged TCR beta cDNA libraries were used. TCRdb processed the PCR reads anew with MiXCR; each CDR3 protein has one entry. The sample comprises hundreds of thousands of distinct CDR3 sequences, more than 50% of which are singletons, and about 11% rests with the top ten. Remarks on this clonotype: Antigen specificity is unknown.

The sequenced sample consisted of blood. This TCR derives from a girl aged 2 to 10 with multiple sclerosis.

CDR3 coding DNA: TGTGCCAGCAGCCAAGTCGGACTAGCAATCTTAAATGAGCAGTTCTTC. This gives the protein CASSQVGLAILNEQFF. This chain connects TRBV3-1 to TRBJ2-1; 8 positions match TRBD2. With 1 base clipped from V and 7 bases from J, the junction kept 9 bases outside the gene matches. CDR1 LGHDT and CDR2 YNNKEL come from the germline V gene (reference sequence). CDR3 length: 16 amino acids.